This TCR beta chain was sequenced during a study of T cell responses to AZD1222 COVID-19 vaccine. Study-level findings and limits: Two AZD1222 doses significantly raised spike-specific TCR breadth and depth over controls. Dominant CD4 TCR responses targeted spike regions 160-218 and 743-854. It was only after the peak T cell response that any repertoires were sampled. The donors showed a predominance of white British ancestry and of females, with possible underestimation of clonal diversity.

Here immunoSEQ multiplex PCR was the method, and the copy in TCRdb shows in-frame clones only, minus some. The table includes some 100,000 clones, about nine tenths detected once. V shed 1 base, J shed 4 bases, and the junction held 19 bases outside the gene matches. The V gene's germline CDR1 is LGHNA and CDR2 YSLEER. The CDR3 covers 20 residues. Details on this clone: The antigen is undetermined.

This TCR was sampled from an adult in good health. The source material was peripheral blood, sampled on day 0 of AZD1222 vaccination. The chain carries TRBV4-3 and TRBJ1-1; 9 bases align to TRBD1. This CDR3 is CASSQVLSFWTGESGTEAFF. The CDR3, as DNA: TGCGCCAGCAGCCAAGTTCTATCGTTCTGGACAGGGGAAAGTGGCACTGAAGCTTTCTTT.